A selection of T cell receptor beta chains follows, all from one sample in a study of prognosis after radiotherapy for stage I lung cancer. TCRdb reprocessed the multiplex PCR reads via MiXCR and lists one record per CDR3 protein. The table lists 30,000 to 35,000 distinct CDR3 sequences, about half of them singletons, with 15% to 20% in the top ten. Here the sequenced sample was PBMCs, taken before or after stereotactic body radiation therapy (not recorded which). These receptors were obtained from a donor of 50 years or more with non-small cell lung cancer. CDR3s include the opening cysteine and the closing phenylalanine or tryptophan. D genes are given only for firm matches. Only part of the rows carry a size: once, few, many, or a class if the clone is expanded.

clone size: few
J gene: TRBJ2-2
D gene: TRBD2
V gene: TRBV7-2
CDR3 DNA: TGTGCCAGCAGCTTAGTAGCGGGATCGGGCACCGGTGAGCTGTTTTTT
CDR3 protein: CASSLVAGSGTGELFF

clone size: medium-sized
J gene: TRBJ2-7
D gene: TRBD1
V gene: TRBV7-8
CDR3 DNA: TGTGCCAGCAGCTTAGCGGGGACAGGGACCAGCGAGCAGTACTTC
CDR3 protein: CASSLAGTGTSEQYF

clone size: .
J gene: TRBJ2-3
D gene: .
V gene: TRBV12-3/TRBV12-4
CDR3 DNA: TGTGCCAGCAGTTTAATCCTCGCGGCGAGGGGGGGCACAGATACGCAGTATTTT
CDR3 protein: CASSLILAARGGTDTQYF

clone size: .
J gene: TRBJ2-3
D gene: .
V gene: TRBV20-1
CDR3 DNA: TGCAGTGCTCGCAGCCCAGGGAGCCTCACATATACGCAGTATTTT
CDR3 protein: CSARSPGSLTYTQYF

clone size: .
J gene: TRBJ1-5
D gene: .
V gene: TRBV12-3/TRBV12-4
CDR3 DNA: TGTGCCATCAGTTTAGTGACAGGCAATCAGCCCCAGCATTTT
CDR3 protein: CAISLVTGNQPQHF

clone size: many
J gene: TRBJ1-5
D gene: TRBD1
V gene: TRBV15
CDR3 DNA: TGTGCCACCAGCATAAGACAGGGGGAGGATCAGCCCCAGCATTTT
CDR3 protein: CATSIRQGEDQPQHF

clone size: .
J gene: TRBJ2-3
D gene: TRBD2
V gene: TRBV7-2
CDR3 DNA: TGTGCCAGCATCTTAGGGACTAGCGGGATCACAGATACGCAGTATTTT
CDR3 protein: CASILGTSGITDTQYF

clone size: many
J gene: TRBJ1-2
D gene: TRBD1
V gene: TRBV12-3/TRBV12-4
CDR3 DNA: TGTGCCAGCAGTAAGGGGACAGGCCCGAACTACTCCCGGTATGGCTACACCTTC
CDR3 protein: CASSKGTGPNYSRYGYTF

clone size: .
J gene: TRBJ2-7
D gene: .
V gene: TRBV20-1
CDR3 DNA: TGCAGTGCCCAAGGAGTATTCCTCGCCTACGAGCAGTACTTC
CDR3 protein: CSAQGVFLAYEQYF

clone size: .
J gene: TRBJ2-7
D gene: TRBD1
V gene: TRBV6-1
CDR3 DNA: TGTGCCAGCAGTGGACCCGGGACAGGGGGCTACGAGCAGTACTTC
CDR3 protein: CASSGPGTGGYEQYF

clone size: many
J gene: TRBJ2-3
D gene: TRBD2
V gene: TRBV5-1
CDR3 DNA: TGCGCCAGCAGCTTGCGCGGGGGTTTGGGAGATACGCAGTATTTT
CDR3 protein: CASSLRGGLGDTQYF

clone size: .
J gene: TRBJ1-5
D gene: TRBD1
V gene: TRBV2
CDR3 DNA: TGTGCCAGCAGTGAACGGACAGGGGGGGGTCAGCCCCAGCATTTT
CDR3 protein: CASSERTGGGQPQHF

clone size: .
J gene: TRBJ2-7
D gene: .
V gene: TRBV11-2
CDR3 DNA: TGTGCCAGCAGCTCAAGGTGGCTAGCTGTAGTATCCGAGCAGTACTTC
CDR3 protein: CASSSRWLAVVSEQYF

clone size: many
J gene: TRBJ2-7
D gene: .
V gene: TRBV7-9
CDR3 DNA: TGTGCCAGCAGCTTGACCGACGCCACCTACGAGCAGTACTTC
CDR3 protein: CASSLTDATYEQYF

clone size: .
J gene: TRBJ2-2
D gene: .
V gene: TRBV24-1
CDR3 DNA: TGTGCCACCAGTCAGGGCGCCGGGGAGCTGTTTTTT
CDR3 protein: CATSQGAGELFF

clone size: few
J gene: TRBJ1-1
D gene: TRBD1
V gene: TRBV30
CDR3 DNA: TGTGCCTGGACTAGGGACAGGGGGTCATTTCTGTGGACTGGAGCTTTCTTT
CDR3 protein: CAWTRDRGSFLWTGAFF

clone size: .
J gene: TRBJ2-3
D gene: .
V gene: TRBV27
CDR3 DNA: TGTGCCAGCAGTTTAAGGCCCTTGGTTTGGACAGATACGCAGTATTTT
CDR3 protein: CASSLRPLVWTDTQYF

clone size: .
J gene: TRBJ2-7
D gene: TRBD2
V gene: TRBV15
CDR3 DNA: TGTGCCACCAGCAGAAGACTAGCGGGAGTACACGAGCAGTACTTC
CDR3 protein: CATSRRLAGVHEQYF

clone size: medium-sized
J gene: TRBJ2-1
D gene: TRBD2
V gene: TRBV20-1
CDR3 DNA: TGCAGTGCTAGAGATTTCGTGGTAGCGGGAGGGAAGCAGTTCTTC
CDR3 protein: CSARDFVVAGGKQFF

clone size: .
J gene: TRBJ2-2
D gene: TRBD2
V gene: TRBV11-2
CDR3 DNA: TGTGCCAGCAGCCCTGGGACTAGTCGTGGTGAGCTGTTTTTT
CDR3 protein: CASSPGTSRGELFF

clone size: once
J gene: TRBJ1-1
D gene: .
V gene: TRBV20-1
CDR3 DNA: TGCAGTGCTATCCTCGGACGCACTGAAGCTTTCTTT
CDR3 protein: CSAILGRTEAFF

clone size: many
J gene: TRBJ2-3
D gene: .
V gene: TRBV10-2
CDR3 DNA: TGCGCCAGCAGTGGGGGCGGGTCCTTGGGAGATACGCAGTATTTT
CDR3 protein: CASSGGGSLGDTQYF

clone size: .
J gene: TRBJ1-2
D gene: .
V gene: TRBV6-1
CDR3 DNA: TGTGCCAGCGGGAAGGAGGGGCCGATCTATGGCTACACCTTC
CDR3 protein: CASGKEGPIYGYTF

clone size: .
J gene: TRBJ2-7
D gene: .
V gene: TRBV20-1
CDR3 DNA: TGCAGTGCTAGAGATAGCGGTAGGACATCCTACGAGCATTACTTC
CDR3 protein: CSARDSGRTSYEHYF

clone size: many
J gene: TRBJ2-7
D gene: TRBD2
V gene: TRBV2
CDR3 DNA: TGTGCCAGCAGTGATCAAGCGGGAGTTAGGGAGCAGTACTTC
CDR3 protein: CASSDQAGVREQYF

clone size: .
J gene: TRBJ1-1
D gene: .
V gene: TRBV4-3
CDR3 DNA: TGCGCCAGCAGCCAAGATAGGAGCTATTCGGTTGCTTTCTTT
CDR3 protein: CASSQDRSYSVAFF

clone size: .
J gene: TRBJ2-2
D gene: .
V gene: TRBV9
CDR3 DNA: .
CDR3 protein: CASSVGGGSYTGEFFF

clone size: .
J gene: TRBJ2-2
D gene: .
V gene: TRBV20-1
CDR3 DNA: TGCAGTGCTAGCGCGGCCGCGAACACCGGGGAGCTGTTTTTT
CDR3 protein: CSASAAANTGELFF

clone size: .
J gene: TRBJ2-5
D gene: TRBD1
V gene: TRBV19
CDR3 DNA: TGTGCCAGTAGTATCGGGTCAGGACAGGGTCCCGGGGAGACCCAGTACTTC
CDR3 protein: CASSIGSGQGPGETQYF

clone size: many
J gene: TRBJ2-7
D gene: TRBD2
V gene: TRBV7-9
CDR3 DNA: TGTGCCAGCAGCTTAGCGGGTAGCGGGGAATACGAGCAGTACTTC
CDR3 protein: CASSLAGSGEYEQYF

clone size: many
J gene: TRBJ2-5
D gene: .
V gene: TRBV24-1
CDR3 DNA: TGTGCCACCAGTGCCTCAGGGGGGGAGACCCAGTACTTC
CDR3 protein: CATSASGGETQYF

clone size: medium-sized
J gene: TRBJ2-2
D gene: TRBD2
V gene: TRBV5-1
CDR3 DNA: TGCGCCAGCAGCCAACTAGCGGGGGGATCCGGGGAGCTGTTTTTT
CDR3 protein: CASSQLAGGSGELFF

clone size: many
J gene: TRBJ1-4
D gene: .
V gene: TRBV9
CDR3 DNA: TGTGCCAGCAGCGTAGAGTGGGGAGGAGACGAAAAACTGTTTTTT
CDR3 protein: CASSVEWGGDEKLFF

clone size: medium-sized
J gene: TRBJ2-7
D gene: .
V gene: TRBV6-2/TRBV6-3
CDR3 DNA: TGTGCCAGCAGTCTACGACAGTCCTACGAGCAGTACTTC
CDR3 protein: CASSLRQSYEQYF

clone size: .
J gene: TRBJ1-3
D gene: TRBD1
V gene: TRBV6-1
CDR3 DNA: TGTGCCAGCAGCTCGTTTTTACAGGGGAGCGGAAACACCATATATTTT
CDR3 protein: CASSSFLQGSGNTIYF

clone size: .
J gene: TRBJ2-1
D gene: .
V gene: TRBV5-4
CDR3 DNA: TGTGCCAGCAGCTTGGGGCGGGAACCCTACAATGAGCAGTTCTTC
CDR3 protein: CASSLGREPYNEQFF

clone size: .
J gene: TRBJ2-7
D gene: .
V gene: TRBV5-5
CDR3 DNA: TGTGCCAGCAGCCCCCGGCCCGACAAAGGCACCTACGAGCAGTACTTC
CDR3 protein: CASSPRPDKGTYEQYF

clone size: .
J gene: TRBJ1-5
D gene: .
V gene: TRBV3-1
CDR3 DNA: TGTGCCAGCAGCGTAGGGGGTCGGAATCAGCCCCAGCATTTT
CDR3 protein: CASSVGGRNQPQHF

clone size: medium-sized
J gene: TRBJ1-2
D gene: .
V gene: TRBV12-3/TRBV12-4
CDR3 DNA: TGTGCCAGCAGTTGGGGGGGGACATCTGGAGGCTACACCTTC
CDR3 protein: CASSWGGTSGGYTF

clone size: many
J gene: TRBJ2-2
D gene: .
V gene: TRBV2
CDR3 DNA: TGTGCCAGCGGAAAAGAACAGACCGGGGAGCTGTTTTTT
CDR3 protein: CASGKEQTGELFF

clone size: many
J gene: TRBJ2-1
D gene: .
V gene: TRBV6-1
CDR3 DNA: TGTGCCAGCAGGGGACGGTGGCAGAAGCAGTTCTTC
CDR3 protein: CASRGRWQKQFF